Detailed here is one T cell receptor beta chain. As yet, its antigen is unknown. The data originate from a study of response to subunit inactivated influenza vaccine. Overall study findings and caveats: That few new T cells are recruited by each seasonal influenza vaccination was the authors' suggestion.

TCRdb fed the RT-PCR reads into MiXCR, producing one record per CDR3 protein. The data hold hundreds of thousands of distinct CDR3 sequences, with about 25% observed a single time. CDR3 length: 13 amino acids. Germline values: CDR1 DFQATT, CDR2 SNEGSKA (reference sequence). V was cut by 5 bases and J by 6 bases, with 17 bases left in between. The clonotype was recovered from a man aged 45-60 years who received an inactivated influenza vaccine. J is TRBJ2-7 and V is TRBV20-1; D possibly corresponds to TRBD1 (6 bases). The sequences come from CD4+ T cells sorted from PBMCs, collected less than 6 days after vaccination. The CDR3 DNA follows: TGCAGTGCTCTACCCCAGGGGTTCGGCGAGCAGTACTTC. Translated: CSALPQGFGEQYF.